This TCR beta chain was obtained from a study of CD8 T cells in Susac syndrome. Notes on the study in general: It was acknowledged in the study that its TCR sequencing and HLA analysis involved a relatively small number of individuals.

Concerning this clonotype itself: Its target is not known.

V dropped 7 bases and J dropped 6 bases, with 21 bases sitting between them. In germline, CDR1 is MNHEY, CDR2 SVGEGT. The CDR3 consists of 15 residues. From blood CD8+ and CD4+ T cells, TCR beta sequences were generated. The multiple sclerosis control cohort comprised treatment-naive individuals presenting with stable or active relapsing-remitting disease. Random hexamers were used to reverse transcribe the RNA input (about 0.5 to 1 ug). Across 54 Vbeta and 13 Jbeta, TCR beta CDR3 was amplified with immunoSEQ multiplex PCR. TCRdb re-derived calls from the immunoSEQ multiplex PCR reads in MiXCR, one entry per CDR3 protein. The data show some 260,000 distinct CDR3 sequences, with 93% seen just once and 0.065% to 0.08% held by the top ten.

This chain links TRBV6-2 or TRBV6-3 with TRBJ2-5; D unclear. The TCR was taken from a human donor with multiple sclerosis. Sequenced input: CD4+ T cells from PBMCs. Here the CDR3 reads CASTPVATLGKTQYF. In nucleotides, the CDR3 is TGTGCCAGCACCCCAGTCGCCACGTTGGGAAAGACCCAGTACTTC.